This T cell receptor beta chain was recovered during a study of beta chain features in type 1 diabetes. Study-wide points: Healthy donors had naive, central memory and Treg TCRB repertoires that appeared less similar than those seen among patients. Cells expressing TCR highly could be over-represented by cDNA sequencing. TCRB CDR3s from Type 1 diabetes patients were moderately but significantly shorter in all four CD4+ subsets.

Comments on this clone: Its antigen is still unknown.

Expressed TCRB transcripts were sequenced because the isolated RNA had all been reverse transcribed beforehand. TCRdb's copy holds only in-frame clones and misses some; the assay was immunoSEQ multiplex PCR. The profile shows 550,000 to 850,000 clones, about an eighth of them singletons. V shed 6 bases and J 8 bases; nucleotides not matched to a gene: 12. This CDR3 region has 14 residues. From germline, CDR1 is MNHEY and CDR2 SMNVEV (reference sequence). The chain is built from TRBV27 and TRBJ1-2, with 7 bases aligning to TRBD1. The clonotype originates from a man aged 18 to 30 with type 1 diabetes. Input material: naive CD4+ T cells from blood. The DNA for the CDR3 is TGTGCCAGCAGCCCTCAGGGGGGGATTCAGGGCTACACCTTC. This codes for CASSPQGGIQGYTF.